Shown below are 28 T cell receptor beta chains from a single sample sequenced in a study of T cell clonality in common variable immunodeficiency. The antigens of these receptors remain unknown. The study's findings and limits: In common variable immunodeficiency, TCR beta chains reportedly carried fewer deletions and N-nucleotide insertions.

Only in-frame clones appear in the TCRdb table, and some are missing; sequencing was by immunoSEQ multiplex PCR. The specimen has about 28,000 clones, none found just once. Sequenced sample: peripheral blood mononuclear cells. The receptors derive from a human donor with common variable immunodeficiency.

This clone was seen a handful of times. Read data end 3 residues before the CDR3 end; the end is taken from the germline J gene. V is TRBV20-1 and J is TRBJ2-3; 9 nucleotides line up with TRBD1. J lost 4 bases, V lost 3 bases, and 2 bases had no gene match. There are 13 residues in the CDR3. Germline V gene lookup returns CDR1 DFQATT and CDR2 SNEGSKA (reference sequence). Partial CDR3 DNA: TGCAGTGCTAGGCGGACAGGGGCAGATACG. This gives the protein CSARRTGADT. The whole CDR3 reads CSARRTGADTQYF.

In this sample, this clone turned up many times. From the germline J gene comes the end of the CDR3, since the read stops 3 residues before it. The chain carries TRBV7-9 and TRBJ2-3; TRBD1 matches at 7 bases. There are 15 residues in the CDR3. Germline V gene sequence: CDR1 SEHNR, CDR2 FQNEAQ (reference sequence). V was clipped by 5 bases and J by 2 bases; unmatched bases: 7. This CDR3 is CASSTGTANTDTQYF. The DNA read from the CDR3 is TGTGCCAGCAGCACCGGGACAGCAAACACAGATACG.

Details on this clone: From the germline J gene comes the end of the CDR3, since the read stops 3 residues before it. The chain uses TRBV5-1 and TRBJ2-1; TRBD2 matches at 11 bases. The CDR3 is 19 amino acids. V lost 2 bases to trimming and J lost 3 bases; unmatched junction nucleotides: 13. Germline V gene sequence: CDR1 SGHRS, CDR2 YFSETQ. The CDR3 reads CASSFELGLAAGLYNEQFF. The sequenced CDR3 bases are TGCGCCAGCAGCTTTGAATTGGGACTAGCGGCGGGCCTCTACAATGAG.

Many counts were recorded for this clone. Incomplete CDR3 DNA: TGTGCCAGCAGCTTAATCCCAAACACCGGGGAG. It yields the protein CASSLIPNTGE. The entire CDR3 sequence reads CASSLIPNTGELFF. This chain links TRBV7-9 with TRBJ2-2; D unclear. The read terminates 3 residues ahead of where the CDR3 ends, so the germline J gene completes it. This CDR3 spans 14 amino acids. Germline lookup yields CDR1 SEHNR and CDR2 FQNEAQ (reference sequence). Trimming left V 2 bases short and J 2 bases short, with 6 bases between.

Many counts were recorded for this clone. The CDR3 extends 3 residues past the end of the read, so its final part is completed from the germline J gene. The chain links TRBV5-1 to TRBJ2-7; tentatively, D is TRBD1 (5 bases). Trimming pared 0 bases from V and 6 bases from J, leaving 10 bases between. CDR3 length: 13 amino acids. Germline V lookup: CDR1 SGHRS, CDR2 YFSETQ. The CDR3 sequence: CASSLAPQAEQYF. Incomplete CDR3 DNA: TGCGCCAGCAGCTTGGCCCCACAGGCCGAG. Drawing the rest from reference TRBV5-1 and TRBJ2-7, the complete variable domain is KAGVTQTPRYLIKTRGQQVTLSCSPISGHRSVSWYQQTPGQGLQFLFEYFSETQRNKGNFPGRFSGRQFSNSRSEMNVSTLELGDSALYLCASSLAPQAEQYFGPGTRLTVT.

In this sample, this clone turned up many times. Read data end 3 residues before the CDR3 end; the end is taken from the germline J gene. The V call is TRBV7-9, the J call TRBJ2-5; TRBD1 matches 7 bases. CDR1 is SEHNR, CDR2 FQNEAQ, per germline (reference sequence). The CDR3 runs to 13 residues. V gave up 2 bases and J gave up 5 bases; unmatched junction bases: 2. CDR3 amino acids: CASSLQGVETQYF. CDR3 bases read: TGTGCCAGCAGCTTACAGGGGGTTGAGACC.

On this clone: The read ends 3 residues before the CDR3 terminus; that terminus is restored from the germline J gene. This rearrangement joins TRBV11-3 to TRBJ2-1; 7 bases agree with TRBD1. Germline CDR1 SGHNT, CDR2 YENEEA. This CDR3 is 15 amino acids long. The V and J ends lost 3 bases and 2 bases, in that order; junction bases with no gene match: 4. CDR3 sequence: CASSLGDRAYNEQFF. The CDR3 bases that were read are TGTGCCAGCAGCTTGGGGGACAGAGCCTACAATGAG.

At least ten counts were recorded for this clone. Read sequence stops 3 residues before the CDR3 end, and the germline J gene provides the missing end. The rearrangement links TRBV23-1 to TRBJ1-1; 10 bases align to TRBD1. TRBV23-1 is an ORF for which the function is uncertain. There are 14 residues in the CDR3. J lost 4 bases, V lost 6 bases, and 5 bases had no gene match. CDR3 DNA (partial): TGCGCCAGCAGCCGCGGACAGGGGGGCACTGAA. Its translation: CASSRGQGGTE. The CDR3 as a whole reads CASSRGQGGTEAFF.

This clone was observed many times. Sequencing ends 3 residues short of the CDR3 end; the germline J gene provides the rest. J is TRBJ2-7 and V is TRBV18; 12 bases fit TRBD1. J was trimmed by 6 bases and V by 3 bases; bases with no gene match: 6. This CDR3 is 15 amino acids long. Germline assignment: CDR1 KGHSH and CDR2 LQKENI. The CDR3 spells CASSPTGTGGGEQYF. CDR3 DNA, as far as it was read: TGTGCCAGCTCACCGACCGGGACAGGGGGCGGCGAG.

This clone was counted at least ten times. Coverage ceases 3 residues before the CDR3 finishes, and the germline J gene fills in the end. The J gene is TRBJ2-5, the V gene TRBV20-1; 9 nucleotides agree with TRBD2. J was trimmed by 2 bases and V by 0 bases; bases with no gene match: 7. The CDR3 runs to 16 residues. Germline values: CDR1 DFQATT, CDR2 SNEGSKA (reference sequence). The CDR3 sequence is CSARDRREGVQETQYF. The sequenced CDR3 bases are TGCAGTGCTAGAGATCGGCGGGAGGGAGTGCAAGAGACC.

This clone was observed many times. With the read ending 3 residues before the CDR3 end, the germline J gene is used to fill in that end. The chain has TRBV7-2 and TRBJ2-7; 7 nucleotides agree with TRBD1. The germline gives CDR1 SGHTA, CDR2 FQGNSA. V dropped 1 base and J dropped 3; count of bases not matched to a gene: 3. The CDR3 contains 14 residues. The CDR3 bases that were read are TGTGCCAGCAGCTTAGACGGGGACAGCTACGAG. Its translation: CASSLDGDSYE. The complete CDR3 sequence is CASSLDGDSYEQYF.

This clone was seen repeatedly, ten times or more. The read terminates 3 residues ahead of where the CDR3 ends, so the germline J gene completes it. V and J are TRBV7-9 and TRBJ1-2; D is possibly TRBD1 (6 bases). This CDR3 is built from 13 residues. Germline-derived CDR1 and CDR2 are SEHNR and FQNEAQ (reference sequence). The V end was cut by 3 bases, the J end by 7 bases, with 12 bases between. CDR3 DNA, as far as it was read: TGTGCCAGCAGCTTGTGGGGGCGCGGTGGC. Encoded protein: CASSLWGRGG. The full CDR3 protein is CASSLWGRGGYTF.

This clone has just a few counts. Read coverage stops 3 residues before the CDR3 terminus; the germline J gene supplies the remainder. The rearrangement uses TRBV11-2 and TRBJ1-2; D uncertain. Germline CDR1 is SGHAT and CDR2 is FQNNGV. The length of the CDR3 is 12 residues. Trimming stripped 3 bases from V and 6 bases from J, with 8 bases between. The sequenced CDR3 bases are TGTGCCAGCAGCTTCGCGGGTAATGGC. Translating it yields CASSFAGNG. The whole CDR3 reads CASSFAGNGYTF.

This clone has at least ten counts. The read terminates 3 residues before the CDR3 end, so the remaining end is supplied by the germline J gene. This chain connects TRBV12-3 or TRBV12-4 to TRBJ2-7; possibly TRBD1 for D (6 bases). Between the trimmed V and J ends, which lost 8 bases and 0 bases, there was a span of 11 bases. The CDR3 contains 13 residues. CDR3 loop: CASGRGSSYEQYF. The part of the CDR3 DNA that was read is TGTGCCAGCGGAAGGGGGAGCTCCTACGAG.

This clone was seen many times. The CDR3 extends 3 residues past the end of the read, so its final part is completed from the germline J gene. V usage is TRBV5-1 and J usage is TRBJ2-3; maybe TRBD2 (7 bases). This CDR3 region has 16 residues. Trimming pared 0 bases from V and 4 bases from J, leaving 15 bases between. Germline CDR1 and CDR2: SGHRS and YFSETQ. CDR3 in amino acids: CASSLEGGGVADTQYF. CDR3 DNA (partial): TGCGCCAGCAGCTTGGAAGGGGGAGGGGTCGCAGATACG.

This clone was recorded at least ten times. The observed sequence ends 3 residues before the CDR3 terminus, with the missing tail filled in from the germline J gene. V and J are TRBV19 and TRBJ2-7; the D gene is possibly TRBD1 (6 bases). The CDR3 covers 15 residues. Trimming pared 3 bases from V and 0 bases from J, leaving 12 bases between. Germline V gene data show CDR1 as LNHDA and CDR2 as SQIVND (reference sequence). Here the CDR3 reads CASSINGQSSYEQYF. Incomplete CDR3 DNA: TGTGCCAGTAGTATTAACGGACAGAGCTCCTACGAG.

A note on this clone: Read data end 3 residues before the CDR3 end; the end is taken from the germline J gene. This chain uses TRBV2 with TRBJ1-2; 7 bases are shared with TRBD1. The germline gives CDR1 SNHLY, CDR2 FYNNEI. The CDR3 runs 18 residues. The trim removed 7 bases at V and 2 bases at J, leaving 19 bases unmatched. Incomplete CDR3 DNA: TGTGCCAGCACTCCGATTCCCACCGTGAGACAGGGAAACTATGGC. Encoded protein: CASTPIPTVRQGNYG. The CDR3 reads in full as CASTPIPTVRQGNYGYTF.

This clone was counted only a few times. The sequenced fragment ends 3 residues before the CDR3 boundary, so the rest is inferred from the germline J gene. J is TRBJ2-7 and V is TRBV7-9; D uncertain. This CDR3 comprises 13 residues. The germline V gene encodes CDR1 SEHNR and CDR2 FQNEAQ (reference sequence). V was trimmed by 3 bases and J by 1 base, leaving 7 bases between them. The sequenced CDR3 bases are TGTGCCAGCAGCTTCACAGAATCCTACGAG. It encodes CASSFTESYE. The whole CDR3 protein reads CASSFTESYEQYF.

This clone has more than one count but fewer than ten. The read terminates 3 residues ahead of where the CDR3 ends, so the germline J gene completes it. This chain links TRBV7-2 with TRBJ2-2; TRBD2 matches at 8 bases. V lost 8 bases, J lost 7 bases, and 12 bases stayed unmatched. The germline V gene encodes CDR1 SGHTA and CDR2 FQGNSA. CDR3 length: 15 residues. The CDR3 DNA, read in part, is TGTGCCAGCCAGCCCAGCGGGAGTTGGAACGGGGAG. It yields the protein CASQPSGSWNGE. The full CDR3 sequence reads CASQPSGSWNGELFF.

This clone was detected ten times or more. The missing CDR3 end, 3 residues past where the read stops, is filled in from the germline J gene. The V gene is TRBV5-1, the J gene TRBJ2-7; D might be TRBD2 (6 bases). V dropped 3 bases and J dropped 1 base, with 8 bases sitting between them. This CDR3 is 13 amino acids long. CDR1 SGHRS and CDR2 YFSETQ come from the germline V gene. Incomplete CDR3 DNA: TGCGCCAGCAGCTCGACTAGTTCCTACGAG. Its translation: CASSSTSSYE. The full CDR3 protein is CASSSTSSYEQYF.

This clone showed up just a few times. From the germline J gene comes the end of the CDR3, since the read stops 3 residues before it. This sequence joins TRBV6-1 and TRBJ1-2; 7 bases agree with TRBD1. V gave up 2 bases and J gave up 2 bases; unmatched junction bases: 8. In germline, CDR1 is MNHNS, CDR2 SASEGT. This CDR3 spans 16 amino acids. The CDR3 DNA, read in part, is TGTGCCAGCAGTGAATACGTAGACAGGGCAAACTATGGC. Its translation is CASSEYVDRANYG. The entire CDR3 sequence reads CASSEYVDRANYGYTF.

Details on this clone: The read ends 3 residues before the CDR3 terminus; that terminus is restored from the germline J gene. This chain links TRBV6-2 or TRBV6-3 with TRBJ2-3; 8 nucleotides agree with TRBD1. This CDR3 contains 14 residues. With V trimmed by 5 bases and J by 2 bases, 3 bases remained unmatched. Germline CDR1 and CDR2: MNHEY and SVGEGT. The covered CDR3 bases are TGTGCCAGCAGTCGACAGGGGACCACAGATACG. Its translation is CASSRQGTTDT. The entire CDR3 reads CASSRQGTTDTQYF.

This clone was counted at least ten times. The CDR3 end is not reached by the read, which stops 3 residues before it; the germline J gene fills it in. This chain links TRBV19 with TRBJ1-5; TRBD1 might be the D (5 bases). Germline CDR1 and CDR2: LNHDA and SQIVND (reference sequence). The CDR3 covers 14 residues. Trimming removed 6 bases at V and 5 bases at J, with 14 bases between. Incomplete CDR3 DNA: TGTGCCAGTAGAATCCTAGGACAACATCAGCCC. Its protein product is CASRILGQHQP. The whole CDR3 is CASRILGQHQPQHF.

This clone showed up many times. The read comes to an end 3 residues before the CDR3 does, leaving the germline J gene to fill in the end. The V gene is TRBV19, the J gene TRBJ2-2, with 7 bases identical to TRBD1. Germline V gives CDR1 LNHDA, CDR2 SQIVND (reference sequence). The trim removed 10 bases at V and 6 bases at J, leaving 8 bases unmatched. This CDR3 contains 13 residues. The covered CDR3 bases are TGTGCCACCTTACAAGACAGGGCCGGGGAG. It encodes CATLQDRAGE. The full-length CDR3 reads as CATLQDRAGELFF.

Details on this clone: The read comes to an end 3 residues before the CDR3 does, leaving the germline J gene to fill in the end. The V and J genes are TRBV7-2 and TRBJ1-1; D gene unclear. The CDR3 spans 14 residues. Germline values: CDR1 SGHTA, CDR2 FQGNSA. CDR3 amino acids: CASSFPLILTGAFF. The CDR3 bases that were read are TGTGCCAGCAGCTTCCCCCTCATCCTTACGGGA.

This clone was seen repeatedly, ten times or more. The read falls 3 residues short of the CDR3 end, and the missing part is taken from the germline J gene. The genes are TRBV30 and TRBJ1-1; D is ambiguous. The CDR3 totals 13 residues. V lost 2 bases to trimming and J lost 1 base, with 8 bases between them. CDR1 is GTSNPN and CDR2 is SVGIG in the germline V gene (reference sequence). CDR3 in amino acids: CAWSMAGNTEAFF. The DNA read from the CDR3 is TGTGCCTGGAGTATGGCAGGGAACACTGAA.

The chain's CDR3 is CASSIGVLQGFGTEAFF. Partial CDR3 DNA: TGTGCCAGTAGTATTGGAGTTTTGCAGGGTTTTGGCACTGAA. This chain uses TRBV19 with TRBJ1-1; weak D call: TRBD1 (5 bases). The read halts 3 residues ahead of the CDR3 end, with the missing end drawn from the germline J gene. This CDR3 region has 17 residues. V lost 3 bases and J 4 bases, leaving 21 bases between the germline ends. Germline loops: CDR1 LNHDA, CDR2 SQIVND (reference sequence).

This clone was seen a few times. The CDR3 bases that were read are TGCGCCAGCAGCCCGGGGGGTAATAACTATGGC. Translated: CASSPGGNNYG. The whole CDR3 reads CASSPGGNNYGYTF. This chain uses TRBV5-1 with TRBJ1-2, with a tentative D call TRBD1 (5 bases). The missing CDR3 end, 3 residues past where the read stops, is filled in from the germline J gene. The CDR3 sequence is 14 residues long. Per the germline V gene, CDR1 is SGHRS and CDR2 is YFSETQ. Trimming removed 4 bases from V and 1 base from J, with 11 bases in between.